This note documents a single TCR beta chain sequence. Antigen specificity is unknown. V was clipped by 6 bases and J by 5 bases; unmatched bases: 12. This CDR3 spans 15 amino acids. Germline assignment: CDR1 SEHNR and CDR2 FQNEAQ (reference sequence). This record belongs to a study of long-term antiretroviral therapy in people with HIV. Study outcomes and limitations: ART-treated samples gained diversity yet remained below transplant donor controls. The repertoire was dominated at all time points by clones expanded before ART.

Researchers report immunoSEQ v3.0 was run at survey level. Each sample aimed for 40,000-50,000 sequenced T-cell genomes. The protocol was immunoSEQ multiplex PCR, while the TCRdb copy is restricted to in-frame clones and leaves out a portion. This table holds some 20,000 clones, 75% to 90% found once. The sequence was obtained from a man younger than 40 with HIV. The chain uses TRBV7-9 and TRBJ2-5; 7 bases are shared with TRBD1. The source was unsorted PBMCs, collected approximately 5.7 years after starting antiretroviral therapy. The chain's CDR3 is CASRDHRQGGETQYF. The CDR3 DNA reads as TGTGCCAGCAGGGACCATCGACAGGGCGGGGAGACCCAGTACTTC.